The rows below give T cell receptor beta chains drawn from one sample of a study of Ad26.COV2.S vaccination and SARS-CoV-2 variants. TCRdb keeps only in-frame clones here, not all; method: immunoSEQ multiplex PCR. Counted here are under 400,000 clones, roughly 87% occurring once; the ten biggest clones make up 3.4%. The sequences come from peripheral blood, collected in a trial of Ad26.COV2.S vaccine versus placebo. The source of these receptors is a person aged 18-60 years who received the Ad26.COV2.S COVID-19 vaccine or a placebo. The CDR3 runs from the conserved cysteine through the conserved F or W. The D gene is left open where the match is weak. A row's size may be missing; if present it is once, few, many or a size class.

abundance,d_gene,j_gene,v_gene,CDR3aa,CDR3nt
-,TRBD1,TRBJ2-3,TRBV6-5,CASSWDRASTDTQYF,TGTGCCAGCAGTTGGGACAGGGCCAGCACAGATACGCAGTATTTT
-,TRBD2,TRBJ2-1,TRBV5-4,CASSLGTSGGAGKNNEQFF,TGTGCCAGCAGCTTGGGCACTAGCGGGGGGGCCGGTAAAAACAATGAGCAGTTCTTC
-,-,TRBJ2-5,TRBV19,CASSIGQQETQYF,TGTGCCAGTAGTATTGGGCAGCAAGAGACCCAGTACTTC
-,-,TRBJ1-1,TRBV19,CASSMGDRLEDTEAFF,TGTGCCAGTAGTATGGGAGACAGGCTGGAGGACACTGAAGCTTTCTTT
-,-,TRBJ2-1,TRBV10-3,CAISGRQGNNEQFF,TGTGCCATCAGTGGTAGGCAGGGGAACAATGAGCAGTTCTTC
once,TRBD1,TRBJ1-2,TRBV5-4,CASSLRGLNYGYTF,TGTGCCAGCAGCTTAAGGGGGCTGAACTATGGCTACACCTTC
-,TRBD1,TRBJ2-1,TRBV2,CASSEQGASHTYNEQFF,TGTGCCAGCAGTGAACAGGGGGCCTCGCACACCTACAATGAGCAGTTCTTC
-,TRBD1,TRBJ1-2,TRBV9,CASNPGQSDGYTF,TGTGCCAGCAACCCGGGACAGAGTGATGGCTACACCTTC
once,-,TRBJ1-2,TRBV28,CASSPRDRKRDGYTF,TGTGCCAGCAGCCCCCGGGACCGCAAAAGGGATGGCTACACCTTC
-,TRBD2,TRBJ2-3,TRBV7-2,CASSPNARGATDTQYF,TGTGCCAGCAGCCCGAATGCGCGGGGGGCCACAGATACGCAGTATTTT
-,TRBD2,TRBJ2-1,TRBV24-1,CATSDSAGGVTKNEQFF,TGTGCCACCAGTGATTCTGCGGGGGGCGTGACGAAAAATGAGCAGTTCTTC
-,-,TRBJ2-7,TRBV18,CASSPIGGSHEQYF,TGTGCCAGCTCACCAATCGGGGGCAGCCACGAGCAGTACTTC
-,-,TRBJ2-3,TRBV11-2,CASRGGRGRYTDTQYF,TGTGCCAGCAGAGGGGGGCGGGGGCGATACACAGATACGCAGTATTTT
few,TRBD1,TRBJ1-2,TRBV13,CASSSGPQGARGYTF,TGTGCCAGCAGCTCGGGACCACAGGGGGCGCGAGGCTACACCTTC
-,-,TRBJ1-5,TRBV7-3,CASSQSGGNQPQHF,TGTGCCAGCAGCCAGTCGGGGGGCAATCAGCCCCAGCATTTT
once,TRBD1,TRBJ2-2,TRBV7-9,CASSGRGWTNTGELFF,TGTGCCAGCAGCGGCAGGGGGTGGACCAACACCGGGGAGCTGTTTTTT
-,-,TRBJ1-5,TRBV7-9,CASSLQSNQPQHF,TGTGCCAGCAGCCTTCAGAGCAATCAGCCCCAGCATTTT
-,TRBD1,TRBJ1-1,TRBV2,CASCPDRLNTEAFF,TGTGCCAGTTGTCCGGACAGGCTGAACACTGAAGCTTTCTTT
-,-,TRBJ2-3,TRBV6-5,CASSYSYESTDTQYF,TGTGCCAGCAGTTACTCCTACGAGAGCACAGATACGCAGTATTTT
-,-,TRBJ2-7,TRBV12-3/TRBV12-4,CASSLGVDEQYF,TGTGCCAGCAGTTTGGGGGTGGACGAGCAGTACTTC
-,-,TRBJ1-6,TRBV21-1,CASSKGGDPSSLHF,TGTGCCAGCAGCAAAGGAGGGGACCCCTCGTCCCTCCACTTT
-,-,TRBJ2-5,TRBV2,CASRDDRQETQYF,TGTGCCAGCAGGGACGACAGGCAAGAGACCCAGTACTTC
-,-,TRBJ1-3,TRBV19,CASSNRASGNTIYF,TGTGCCAGTAGTAACAGGGCGTCTGGAAACACCATATATTTT
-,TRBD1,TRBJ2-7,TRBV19,CASRDSFYEQYF,TGTGCCAGTCGGGACAGCTTCTACGAGCAGTACTTC
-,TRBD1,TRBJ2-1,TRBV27,CASSSDRGGNEQFF,TGTGCCAGCAGTTCGGACAGGGGGGGGAATGAGCAGTTCTTC
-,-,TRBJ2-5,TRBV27,CASSLGPLETQYF,TGTGCCAGCAGTTTGGGACCGCTAGAGACCCAGTACTTC
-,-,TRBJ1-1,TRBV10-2,CASINAGGYTEAFF,TGCGCCAGCATAAACGCGGGGGGCTACACTGAAGCTTTCTTT
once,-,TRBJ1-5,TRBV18,CASSAGEVQPQHF,TGTGCCAGCTCCGCGGGTGAGGTTCAGCCCCAGCATTTT
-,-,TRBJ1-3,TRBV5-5,CASSSGTSGGNTIYF,TGTGCCAGCAGCTCCGGGACTTCGGGGGGAAACACCATATATTTT
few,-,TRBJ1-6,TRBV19,CASSRGQDGYNSPLHF,TGTGCCAGTAGTAGGGGACAAGATGGATATAATTCACCCCTCCACTTT
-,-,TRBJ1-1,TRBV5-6,CASSFPEMNTEAFF,TGTGCCAGCAGCTTTCCGGAGATGAACACTGAAGCTTTCTTT
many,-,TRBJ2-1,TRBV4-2,CASSQAASKYNEQFF,TGTGCCAGCAGCCAAGCCGCAAGCAAGTACAATGAGCAGTTCTTC
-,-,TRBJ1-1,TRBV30,CAWSVIRNTEAFF,TGTGCCTGGAGTGTAATCAGGAACACTGAAGCTTTCTTT
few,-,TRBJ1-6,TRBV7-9,CASSLGDGIDNSPLHF,TGTGCCAGCAGCTTAGGGGACGGGATAGATAATTCACCCCTCCACTTT
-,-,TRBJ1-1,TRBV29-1,CSVKAVLQNTEAFF,TGCAGCGTTAAGGCAGTGCTACAGAACACTGAAGCTTTCTTT
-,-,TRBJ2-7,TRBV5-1,CASSLGQPTEFKYF,TGCGCCAGCAGCTTGGGGCAGCCGACAGAATTTAAGTACTTC
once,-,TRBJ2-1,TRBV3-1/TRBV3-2,CASSQDNPLYNEQFF,TGTGCCAGCAGCCAAGATAATCCACTATACAATGAGCAGTTCTTC
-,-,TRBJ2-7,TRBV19,CASSMTGYEQYF,TGTGCCAGTAGTATGACAGGCTACGAGCAGTACTTC
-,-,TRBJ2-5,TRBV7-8,CASSLFPRGPLQETQYF,TGTGCCAGCAGCTTATTTCCGAGGGGACCTCTCCAAGAGACCCAGTACTTC
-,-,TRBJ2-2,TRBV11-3,CASSPLTGYTGELFF,TGTGCCAGCAGCCCCCTTACTGGGTACACCGGGGAGCTGTTTTTT
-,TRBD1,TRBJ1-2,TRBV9,CASSVQNLGDRLPNYGYTF,TGTGCCAGCAGCGTACAGAACCTAGGGGACAGACTACCTAACTATGGCTACACCTTC
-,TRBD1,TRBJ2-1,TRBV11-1,CASSGDRFGDEQFF,TGTGCCAGCAGCGGGGACAGGTTTGGGGATGAGCAGTTCTTC
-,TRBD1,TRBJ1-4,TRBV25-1,CASSVSGGATNEKLFF,TGTGCCAGCAGTGTTTCAGGGGGGGCGACTAATGAAAAACTGTTTTTT
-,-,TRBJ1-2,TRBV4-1,CASSQVSAGEDGYTF,TGCGCCAGCAGCCAAGTTTCTGCAGGGGAAGATGGCTACACCTTC
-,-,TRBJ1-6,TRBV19,CASSIDGGAPLHF,TGTGCCAGTAGTATAGATGGAGGGGCACCCCTCCACTTT
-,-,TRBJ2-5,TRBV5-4,CASSYEAGTEETQYF,TGTGCCAGCAGCTATGAGGCAGGCACGGAGGAGACCCAGTACTTC
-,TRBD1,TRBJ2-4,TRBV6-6,CASSGQGARIQYF,TGTGCCAGCAGTGGACAGGGGGCGCGCATTCAGTACTTC
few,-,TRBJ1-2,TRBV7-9,CASSSPGRVTEGYTF,TGTGCCAGCAGTTCACCCGGCAGGGTTACCGAAGGCTACACCTTC
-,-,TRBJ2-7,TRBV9,CASSVDGNRYEQYF,TGTGCCAGCAGCGTAGATGGGAATCGCTACGAGCAGTACTTC
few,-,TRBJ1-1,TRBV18,CASSPLDGVSRVNTEAFF,TGTGCCAGCTCACCACTCGACGGGGTTTCCAGAGTGAACACTGAAGCTTTCTTT
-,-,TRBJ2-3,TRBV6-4,CASSDWNSTSTDTQYF,TGTGCCAGCAGTGACTGGAACAGTACTAGCACAGATACGCAGTATTTT
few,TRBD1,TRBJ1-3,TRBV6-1,CASSEAFRGRIDSGNTIYF,TGTGCCAGCAGTGAAGCGTTCAGGGGGCGGATCGACTCTGGAAACACCATATATTTT
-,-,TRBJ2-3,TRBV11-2,CASSLGAHGTDTQYF,TGTGCCAGCAGCTTAGGGGCACACGGCACAGATACGCAGTATTTT